This entry concerns a single TCR beta chain. Its antigen is still unknown. This record belongs to a study of CD8+ T cells in alopecia areata. RNA was isolated and reverse transcribed to cDNA, the sequencing template. The assay was immunoSEQ multiplex PCR, and TCRdb's table has in-frame clones only and misses some. The data hold approximately 210,000 clones, with roughly 44% observed a single time. V lost 6 bases to trimming and J lost 0 bases, with 12 bases between them. CDR1 KGHSH and CDR2 LQKENI come from the germline V gene. The CDR3 is 15 amino acids. Regarding treatment: oral pan-JAK inhibitor, 5-10 mg twice daily. Patients with alopecia areata provided lesional scalp punch biopsies as well as peripheral blood. Whole-study results and caveats: Among the 100 top clones, expanded CD8+ clones, like scalp clonality, were significantly decreased by tofacitinib.

The rearrangement uses TRBV18 and TRBJ1-5; D gene ambiguous. The receptor's source is a human donor with alopecia areata. Material: CD4+ T cells sorted from blood, obtained around week 37, from a patient treated with tofacitinib. The CDR3 bases are TGTGCCAGCTCCCGCGGACGGGATAGCAATCAGCCCCAGCATTTT. This translates into CASSRGRDSNQPQHF.